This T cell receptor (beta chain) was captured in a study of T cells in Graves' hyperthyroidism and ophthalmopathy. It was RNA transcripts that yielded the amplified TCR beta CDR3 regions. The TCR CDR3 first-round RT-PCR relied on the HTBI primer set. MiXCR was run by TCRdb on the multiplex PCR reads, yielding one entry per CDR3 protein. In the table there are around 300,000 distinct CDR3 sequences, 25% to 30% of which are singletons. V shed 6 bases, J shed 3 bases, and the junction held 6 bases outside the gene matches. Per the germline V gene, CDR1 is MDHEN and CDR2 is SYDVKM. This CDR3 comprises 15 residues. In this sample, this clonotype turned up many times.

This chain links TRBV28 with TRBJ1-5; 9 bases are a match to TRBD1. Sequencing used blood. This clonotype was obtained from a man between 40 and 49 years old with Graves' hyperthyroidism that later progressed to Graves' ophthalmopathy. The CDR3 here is CASREQGAINQPQHF. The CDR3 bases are TGTGCCAGCAGGGAACAGGGGGCTATCAATCAGCCCCAGCATTTT.